Listed below are T cell receptor beta chains from one sample, sequenced in a study of T cells in Graves' hyperthyroidism and ophthalmopathy. TCRdb reprocessed the multiplex PCR reads with MiXCR, giving one entry per CDR3 protein. In the table there are over 450,000 distinct CDR3 sequences, approximately 15% of which are singletons. The sample taken for sequencing was blood. These receptors were taken from a woman between 18 and 29 years old with Graves' hyperthyroidism. The CDR3 runs from the conserved cysteine through the conserved F or W. D genes are given only for firm matches. Part of the rows lack a size; the others show once, few, many or a class for expanded clones.

D: -
J: TRBJ1-1
V: TRBV3-1
size: few
CDR3: CASSQSWGGEDTEAFF
DNA: TGTGCCAGCAGCCAAAGTTGGGGAGGGGAGGACACTGAAGCTTTCTTT

D: -
J: TRBJ2-1
V: TRBV2
size: -
CDR3: CASTDLANEQFF
DNA: TGTGCCAGCACCGATCTAGCGAATGAGCAGTTCTTC

D: TRBD1
J: TRBJ1-5
V: TRBV12-3/TRBV12-4
size: -
CDR3: CASSTGGAQPQHF
DNA: TGTGCCAGCAGTACAGGGGGTGCTCAGCCCCAGCATTTT

D: -
J: TRBJ1-2
V: TRBV30
size: many
CDR3: CAWSVPGTHTSYGYTF
DNA: TGTGCCTGGAGTGTCCCCGGGACACATACATCCTATGGCTACACCTTC

D: -
J: TRBJ1-1
V: TRBV6-1
size: many
CDR3: CASNSELNTEAFF
DNA: TGTGCCAGCAATTCGGAGCTTAACACTGAAGCTTTCTTT

D: TRBD2
J: TRBJ2-1
V: TRBV7-9
size: -
CDR3: CATQRGDSYNEQFF
DNA: TGTGCCACCCAGCGGGGGGACTCCTACAATGAGCAGTTCTTC

D: -
J: TRBJ1-2
V: TRBV9
size: many
CDR3: CASSVGGGGEGYGYTF
DNA: TGTGCCAGCAGCGTAGGCGGAGGCGGGGAGGGGTATGGCTACACCTTC

D: -
J: TRBJ2-3
V: TRBV20-1
size: many
CDR3: CSAPGDGASTDTQYF
DNA: TGCAGTGCTCCCGGGGACGGCGCTAGCACAGATACGCAGTATTTT

D: -
J: TRBJ1-1
V: TRBV30
size: many
CDR3: CAWSVWAGGDTEAFF
DNA: TGTGCCTGGAGTGTATGGGCGGGGGGGGACACTGAAGCTTTCTTT

D: -
J: TRBJ1-1
V: TRBV27
size: -
CDR3: CASSSASIGGGSTEAFF
DNA: TGTGCCAGCAGTTCCGCCTCCATAGGGGGGGGGAGCACTGAAGCTTTCTTT

D: -
J: TRBJ2-7
V: TRBV11-3
size: many
CDR3: CASSLGGYGYEQYF
DNA: TGTGCCAGCAGCTTAGGGGGCTATGGGTACGAGCAGTACTTC

D: TRBD2
J: TRBJ2-7
V: TRBV4-1
size: -
CDR3: CASSQTTSASYEQYF
DNA: TGCGCCAGCAGCCAAACGACTAGCGCTTCCTACGAGCAGTACTTC

D: -
J: TRBJ2-7
V: TRBV29-1
size: -
CDR3: CSVEDFVGSGEQYF
DNA: TGCAGCGTTGAAGATTTTGTAGGGTCCGGCGAGCAGTACTTC

D: TRBD1
J: TRBJ2-5
V: TRBV5-1
size: -
CDR3: CASSPAGDRQETQYF
DNA: TGCGCCAGCAGCCCGGCCGGGGACAGACAAGAGACCCAGTACTTC

D: -
J: TRBJ2-5
V: TRBV12-3/TRBV12-4
size: few
CDR3: CASSPFGIQETQYF
DNA: TGTGCCAGCAGTCCTTTCGGGATTCAAGAGACCCAGTACTTC

D: -
J: TRBJ2-3
V: TRBV14
size: few
CDR3: CASSQDRTSMDTQYF
DNA: TGTGCCAGCAGCCAAGATCGTACTAGCATGGATACGCAGTATTTT

D: -
J: TRBJ1-2
V: TRBV6-1
size: many
CDR3: CASSEAGGGGNYGYTF
DNA: TGTGCCAGCAGTGAAGCAGGAGGGGGTGGTAACTATGGCTACACCTTC

D: TRBD2
J: TRBJ2-2
V: TRBV19
size: -
CDR3: CASSILTAGGAGELFF
DNA: TGTGCCAGTAGTATACTGACAGCGGGAGGCGCCGGGGAGCTGTTTTTT

D: -
J: TRBJ1-2
V: TRBV3-1
size: -
CDR3: CASSQVGGKGVGGYTF
DNA: TGTGCCAGCAGCCAAGTGGGAGGGAAAGGTGTCGGTGGCTACACCTTC

D: -
J: TRBJ2-1
V: TRBV7-3
size: many
CDR3: CASSLGFPHNEQFF
DNA: TGTGCCAGCAGCTTAGGGTTTCCCCACAATGAGCAGTTCTTC

D: -
J: TRBJ2-7
V: TRBV4-1
size: many
CDR3: CASSQPGTYEQYF
DNA: TGCGCCAGCAGCCAACCCGGGACCTACGAGCAGTACTTC

D: -
J: TRBJ2-7
V: TRBV29-1
size: -
CDR3: CSVAGSSYEQYF
DNA: TGCAGCGTGGCTGGATCCTCCTACGAGCAGTACTTC

D: -
J: TRBJ1-2
V: TRBV5-1
size: few
CDR3: CASGDGNYGYTF
DNA: TGCGCCAGTGGAGACGGAAACTATGGCTACACCTTC

D: TRBD1
J: TRBJ2-3
V: TRBV20-1
size: many
CDR3: CSASPGQISSTDTQYF
DNA: TGCAGTGCTAGTCCGGGACAGATTTCTAGCACAGATACGCAGTATTTT

D: TRBD2
J: TRBJ2-1
V: TRBV20-1
size: many
CDR3: CSARRPLAGRVSSYNEQFF
DNA: TGCAGTGCTAGAAGGCCCCTAGCGGGACGAGTCAGCTCCTACAATGAGCAGTTCTTC

D: TRBD2
J: TRBJ2-2
V: TRBV6-2/TRBV6-3
size: many
CDR3: CASRRGTSVNTGELFF
DNA: TGTGCCAGCAGACGAGGGACTAGCGTAAACACCGGGGAGCTGTTTTTT

D: -
J: TRBJ2-1
V: TRBV28
size: many
CDR3: CASSLRNEQFF
DNA: TGTGCCAGCAGTTTGCGTAATGAGCAGTTCTTC

D: TRBD2
J: TRBJ2-1
V: TRBV10-3
size: many
CDR3: CAISATSGRLNNEQFF
DNA: TGTGCCATCAGTGCAACTAGCGGGAGACTGAACAATGAGCAGTTCTTC

D: -
J: TRBJ2-2
V: TRBV9
size: -
CDR3: CASSARTLNAGELFF
DNA: TGTGCCAGCAGCGCCCGGACCCTAAACGCCGGGGAGCTGTTTTTT

D: -
J: TRBJ2-1
V: TRBV30
size: many
CDR3: CAWSPRDPNEQFF
DNA: TGTGCCTGGAGTCCGAGGGACCCGAATGAGCAGTTCTTC

D: -
J: TRBJ2-1
V: TRBV3-1
size: many
CDR3: CASSQETRRERGYNEQFF
DNA: TGTGCCAGCAGCCAAGAGACTCGGCGGGAAAGGGGATACAATGAGCAGTTCTTC

D: -
J: TRBJ1-1
V: TRBV19
size: many
CDR3: CASSPRGVNTEAFF
DNA: TGTGCCAGTAGCCCACGGGGGGTGAACACTGAAGCTTTCTTT

D: -
J: TRBJ1-4
V: TRBV5-6
size: few
CDR3: CASSAGSPNEKLFF
DNA: TGTGCCAGCTCCGCTGGCAGCCCTAATGAAAAACTGTTTTTT

D: -
J: TRBJ1-5
V: TRBV5-4
size: few
CDR3: CASSSGRGNQPQHF
DNA: TGTGCCAGCAGTTCAGGGAGGGGCAATCAGCCCCAGCATTTT

D: -
J: TRBJ1-1
V: TRBV24-1
size: many
CDR3: CATRAGPEAFF
DNA: TGTGCCACCAGAGCCGGGCCCGAAGCTTTCTTT

D: -
J: TRBJ2-1
V: TRBV12-3/TRBV12-4
size: -
CDR3: CASSEATDEQFF
DNA: TGTGCCAGCAGCGAGGCTACCGATGAGCAGTTCTTC

D: -
J: TRBJ2-2
V: TRBV20-1
size: -
CDR3: CSARYRTNTGELFF
DNA: TGCAGTGCTAGGTACCGTACAAACACCGGGGAGCTGTTTTTT

D: -
J: TRBJ2-6
V: TRBV11-2
size: many
CDR3: CASRGVADSGANVLTF
DNA: TGTGCCAGCAGGGGCGTGGCGGACTCTGGGGCCAACGTCCTGACTTTC

D: -
J: TRBJ2-2
V: TRBV7-8
size: -
CDR3: CASSPLLGGELFF
DNA: TGTGCCAGCAGCCCCCTACTAGGCGGGGAGCTGTTTTTT

D: -
J: TRBJ2-5
V: TRBV11-3
size: many
CDR3: CASSPYTGKRQETQYF
DNA: TGTGCCAGCAGCCCCTATACAGGGAAACGCCAAGAGACCCAGTACTTC

D: TRBD1
J: TRBJ1-5
V: TRBV6-1
size: -
CDR3: CASSDRTGNQPQHF
DNA: TGTGCCAGCAGTGATCGGACAGGGAACCAGCCCCAGCATTTT

D: -
J: TRBJ1-5
V: TRBV5-1
size: -
CDR3: CASSSGQDQPQHF
DNA: TGCGCCAGCAGCTCAGGGCAGGACCAGCCCCAGCATTTT

D: -
J: TRBJ2-5
V: TRBV7-3
size: many
CDR3: CASSLWSGSQETQYF
DNA: TGTGCCAGCAGCCTGTGGAGCGGTTCACAAGAGACCCAGTACTTC

D: -
J: TRBJ2-1
V: TRBV30
size: many
CDR3: CAWSVSVLYNEQFF
DNA: TGTGCCTGGAGTGTAAGCGTCCTCTACAATGAGCAGTTCTTC

D: TRBD2
J: TRBJ2-1
V: TRBV6-1
size: -
CDR3: CASSAATSGRRNEQFF
DNA: TGTGCCAGCAGTGCGGCGACTAGCGGGAGAAGGAATGAGCAGTTCTTC

D: -
J: TRBJ2-2
V: TRBV28
size: few
CDR3: CASSFPTTGELFF
DNA: TGTGCCAGCAGTTTCCCAACCACCGGGGAGCTGTTTTTT

D: -
J: TRBJ2-1
V: TRBV6-2/TRBV6-3
size: many
CDR3: CASSYSQGRSYNEQFF
DNA: TGTGCCAGCAGTTACTCACAGGGCCGCTCCTACAATGAGCAGTTCTTC

D: TRBD2
J: TRBJ2-3
V: TRBV14
size: few
CDR3: CASSQLGTSGRSTDTQYF
DNA: TGTGCCAGCAGCCAACTTGGGACTAGCGGGAGAAGCACAGATACGCAGTATTTT

D: TRBD1
J: TRBJ1-2
V: TRBV27
size: many
CDR3: CASSLSGDSFLYGYTF
DNA: TGTGCCAGCAGTTTATCTGGGGACAGCTTCCTCTATGGCTACACCTTC

D: TRBD1
J: TRBJ1-5
V: TRBV27
size: -
CDR3: CAGSKKEKAQGGYSNQPQHF
DNA: TGTGCCGGCAGTAAAAAGGAGAAGGCCCAGGGGGGGTATAGCAATCAGCCCCAGCATTTT